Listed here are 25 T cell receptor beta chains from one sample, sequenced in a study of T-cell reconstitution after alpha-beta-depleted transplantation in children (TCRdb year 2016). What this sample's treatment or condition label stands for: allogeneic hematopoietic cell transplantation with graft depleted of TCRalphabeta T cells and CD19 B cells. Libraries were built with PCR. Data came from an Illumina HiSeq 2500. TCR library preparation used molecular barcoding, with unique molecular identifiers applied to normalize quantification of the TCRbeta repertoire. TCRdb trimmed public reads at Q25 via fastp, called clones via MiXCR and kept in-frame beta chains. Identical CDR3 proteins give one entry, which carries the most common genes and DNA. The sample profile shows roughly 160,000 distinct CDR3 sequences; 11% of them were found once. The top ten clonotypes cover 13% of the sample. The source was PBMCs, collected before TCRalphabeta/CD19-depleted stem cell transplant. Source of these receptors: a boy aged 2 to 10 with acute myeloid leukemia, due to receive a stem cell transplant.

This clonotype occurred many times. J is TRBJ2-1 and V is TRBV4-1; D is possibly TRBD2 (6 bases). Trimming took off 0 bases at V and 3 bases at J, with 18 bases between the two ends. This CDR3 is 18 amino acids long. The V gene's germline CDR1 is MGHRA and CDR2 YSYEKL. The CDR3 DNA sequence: TGCGCCAGCAGCCAAGAGGGTGTCGAGGACTATTACTACAATGAGCAGTTCTTC. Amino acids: CASSQEGVEDYYYNEQFF.

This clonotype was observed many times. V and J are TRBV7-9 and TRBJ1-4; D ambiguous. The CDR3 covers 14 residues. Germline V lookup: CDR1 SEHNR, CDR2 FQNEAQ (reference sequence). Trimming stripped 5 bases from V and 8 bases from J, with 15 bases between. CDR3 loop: CASSRPGPGEKLFF. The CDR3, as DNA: TGTGCCAGCAGCCGTCCCGGGCCTGGGGAAAAACTGTTTTTT.

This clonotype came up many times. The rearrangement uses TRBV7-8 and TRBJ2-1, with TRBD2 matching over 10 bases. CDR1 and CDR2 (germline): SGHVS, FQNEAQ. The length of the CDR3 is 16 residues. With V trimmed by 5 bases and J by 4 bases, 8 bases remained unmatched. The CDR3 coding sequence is TGTGCCAGCAGCCAAAGAGGGACTAGCGTATACAATGAGCAGTTCTTC. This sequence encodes CASSQRGTSVYNEQFF. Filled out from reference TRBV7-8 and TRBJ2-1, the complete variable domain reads GAGVSQSPRYKVAKRGQDVALRCDPISGHVSLFWYQQALGQGPEFLTYFQNEAQLDKSGLPSDRFFAERPEGSVSTLKIQRTQQEDSAVYLCASSQRGTSVYNEQFFGPGTRLTVL.

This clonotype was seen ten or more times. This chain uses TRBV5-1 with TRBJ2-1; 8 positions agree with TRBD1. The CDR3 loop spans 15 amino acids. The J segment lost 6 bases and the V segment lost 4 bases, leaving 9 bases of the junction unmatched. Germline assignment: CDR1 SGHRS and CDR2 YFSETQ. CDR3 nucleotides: TGCGCCAGCAGCGTCTACGGGGACAGGACCAATGAGCAGTTCTTC. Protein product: CASSVYGDRTNEQFF.

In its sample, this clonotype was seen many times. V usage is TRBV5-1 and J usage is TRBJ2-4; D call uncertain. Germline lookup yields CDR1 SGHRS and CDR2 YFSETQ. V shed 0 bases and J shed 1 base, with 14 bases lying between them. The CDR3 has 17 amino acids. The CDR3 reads CASSLEGQRVAKNIQYF. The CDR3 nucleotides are TGCGCCAGCAGCTTGGAGGGCCAACGGGTCGCCAAAAACATTCAGTACTTC. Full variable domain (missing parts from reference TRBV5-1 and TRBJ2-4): KAGVTQTPRYLIKTRGQQVTLSCSPISGHRSVSWYQQTPGQGLQFLFEYFSETQRNKGNFPGRFSGRQFSNSRSEMNVSTLELGDSALYLCASSLEGQRVAKNIQYFGAGTRLSVL.

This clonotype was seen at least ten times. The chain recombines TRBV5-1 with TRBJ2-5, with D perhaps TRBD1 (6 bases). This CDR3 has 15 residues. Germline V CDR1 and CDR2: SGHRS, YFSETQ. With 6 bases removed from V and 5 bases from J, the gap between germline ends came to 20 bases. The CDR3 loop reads CASTQGQLRVETQYF. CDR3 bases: TGCGCCAGCACCCAAGGACAGCTCAGGGTGGAGACCCAGTACTTC. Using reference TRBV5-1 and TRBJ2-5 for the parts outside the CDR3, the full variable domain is KAGVTQTPRYLIKTRGQQVTLSCSPISGHRSVSWYQQTPGQGLQFLFEYFSETQRNKGNFPGRFSGRQFSNSRSEMNVSTLELGDSALYLCASTQGQLRVETQYFGPGTRLLVL.

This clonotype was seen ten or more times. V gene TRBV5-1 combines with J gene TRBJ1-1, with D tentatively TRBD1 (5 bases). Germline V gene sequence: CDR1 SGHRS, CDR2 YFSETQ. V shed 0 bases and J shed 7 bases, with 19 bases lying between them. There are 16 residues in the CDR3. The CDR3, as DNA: TGCGCCAGCAGCTTGGCCCCCGGACAAAGTGTGGTTGAAGCTTTCTTT. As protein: CASSLAPGQSVVEAFF.

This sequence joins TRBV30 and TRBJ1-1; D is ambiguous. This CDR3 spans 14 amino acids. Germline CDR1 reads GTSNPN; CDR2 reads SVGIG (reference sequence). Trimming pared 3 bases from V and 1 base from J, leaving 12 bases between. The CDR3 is CAWRSPAPNTEAFF. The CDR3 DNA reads TGTGCCTGGAGATCTCCCGCTCCGAACACTGAAGCTTTCTTT.

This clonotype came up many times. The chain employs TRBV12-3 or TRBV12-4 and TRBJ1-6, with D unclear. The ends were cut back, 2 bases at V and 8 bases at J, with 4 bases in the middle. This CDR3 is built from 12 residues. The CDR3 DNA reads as TGTGCCAGCAGTTTAACCCATTCACCCCTCCACTTT. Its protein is CASSLTHSPLHF.

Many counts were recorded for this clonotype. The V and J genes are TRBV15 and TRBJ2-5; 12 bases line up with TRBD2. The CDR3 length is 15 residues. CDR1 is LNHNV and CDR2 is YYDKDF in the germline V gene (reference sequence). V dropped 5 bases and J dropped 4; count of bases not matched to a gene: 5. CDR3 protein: CATSVTTSGGETQYF. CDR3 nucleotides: TGTGCCACCAGCGTAACGACTAGCGGGGGAGAGACCCAGTACTTC. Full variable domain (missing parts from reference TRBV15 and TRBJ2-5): DAMVIQNPRYQVTQFGKPVTLSCSQTLNHNVMYWYQQKSSQAPKLLFHYYDKDFNNEADTPDNFQSRRPNTSFCFLDIRSPGLGDTAMYLCATSVTTSGGETQYFGPGTRLLVL.

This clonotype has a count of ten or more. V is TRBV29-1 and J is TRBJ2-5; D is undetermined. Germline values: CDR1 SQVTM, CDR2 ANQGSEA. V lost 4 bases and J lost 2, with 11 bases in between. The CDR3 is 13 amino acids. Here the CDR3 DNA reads TGCAGCGTTGCTGGTCAGGTTCAAGAGACCCAGTACTTC. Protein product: CSVAGQVQETQYF.

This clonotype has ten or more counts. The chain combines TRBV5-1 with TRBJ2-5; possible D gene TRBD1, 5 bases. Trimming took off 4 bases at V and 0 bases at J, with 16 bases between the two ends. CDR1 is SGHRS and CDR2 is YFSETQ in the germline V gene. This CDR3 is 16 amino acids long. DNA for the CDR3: TGCGCCAGCAGCCTTAGCCAGGGATCGTACCAAGAGACCCAGTACTTC. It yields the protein CASSLSQGSYQETQYF.

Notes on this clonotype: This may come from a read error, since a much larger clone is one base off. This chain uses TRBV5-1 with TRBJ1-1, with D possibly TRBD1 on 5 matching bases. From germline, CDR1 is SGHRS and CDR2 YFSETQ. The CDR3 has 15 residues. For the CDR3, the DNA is TGCGACAGCAGCTCCGACAGTAATTTGGCCACTGAAGCTTTCTTT. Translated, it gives CDSSSDSNLATEAFF.

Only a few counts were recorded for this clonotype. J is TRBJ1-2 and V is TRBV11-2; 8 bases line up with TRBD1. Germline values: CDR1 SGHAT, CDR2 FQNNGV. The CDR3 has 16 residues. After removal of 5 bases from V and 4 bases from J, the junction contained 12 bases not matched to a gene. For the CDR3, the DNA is TGTGCCAGCAGCCCGGGCCTAAGGGACAGGATCTATGGCTACACCTTC. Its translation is CASSPGLRDRIYGYTF.

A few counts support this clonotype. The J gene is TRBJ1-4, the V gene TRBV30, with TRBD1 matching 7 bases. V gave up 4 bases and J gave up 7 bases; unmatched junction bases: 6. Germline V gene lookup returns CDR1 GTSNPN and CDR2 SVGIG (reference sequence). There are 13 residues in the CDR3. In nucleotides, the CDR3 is TGTGCCTGGACCGACAGGGTGGCTGAAAAACTGTTTTTT. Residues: CAWTDRVAEKLFF.

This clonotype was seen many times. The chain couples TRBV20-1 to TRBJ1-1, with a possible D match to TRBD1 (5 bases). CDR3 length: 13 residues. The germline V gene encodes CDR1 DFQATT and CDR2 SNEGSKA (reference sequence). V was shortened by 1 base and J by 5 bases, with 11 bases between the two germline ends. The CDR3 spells CSARVGLQTEAFF. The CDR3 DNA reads TGCAGTGCTAGAGTGGGGCTCCAGACTGAAGCTTTCTTT.

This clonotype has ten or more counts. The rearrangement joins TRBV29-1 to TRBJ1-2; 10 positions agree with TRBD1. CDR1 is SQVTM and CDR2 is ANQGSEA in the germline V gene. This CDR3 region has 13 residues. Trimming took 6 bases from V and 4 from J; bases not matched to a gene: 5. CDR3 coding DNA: TGCAGCGTAAGACAGGGGGCTGTCTATGGCTACACCTTC. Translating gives CSVRQGAVYGYTF. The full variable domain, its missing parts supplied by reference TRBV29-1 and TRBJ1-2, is SAVISQKPSRDICQRGTSLTIQCQVDSQVTMMFWYRQQPGQSLTLIATANQGSEATYESGFVIDKFPISRPNLTFSTLTVSNMSPEDSSIYLCSVRQGAVYGYTFGSGTRLTVV.

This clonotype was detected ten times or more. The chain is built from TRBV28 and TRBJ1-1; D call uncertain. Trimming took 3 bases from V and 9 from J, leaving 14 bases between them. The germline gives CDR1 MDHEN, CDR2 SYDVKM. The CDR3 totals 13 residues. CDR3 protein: CASSLPEVAKAFF. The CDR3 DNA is TGTGCCAGCAGTTTGCCGGAGGTCGCGAAAGCTTTCTTT.

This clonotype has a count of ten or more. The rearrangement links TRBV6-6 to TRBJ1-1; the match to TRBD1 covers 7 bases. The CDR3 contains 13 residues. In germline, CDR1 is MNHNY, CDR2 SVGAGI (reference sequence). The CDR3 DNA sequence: TGTGCGGGGGGGCGGGACAGGAACACTGAAGCTTTCTTT. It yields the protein CAGGRDRNTEAFF.

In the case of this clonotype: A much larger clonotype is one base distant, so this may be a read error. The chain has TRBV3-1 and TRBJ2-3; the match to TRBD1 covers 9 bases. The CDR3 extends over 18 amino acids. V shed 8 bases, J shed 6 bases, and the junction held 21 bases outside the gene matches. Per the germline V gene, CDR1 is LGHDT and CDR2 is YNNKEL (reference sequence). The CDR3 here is CASWLERPWTGARDTQYF. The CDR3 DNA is TGTGCCAGCTGGTTAGAAAGGCCCTGGACAGGGGCGAGGGATACGCAGTATTTT.

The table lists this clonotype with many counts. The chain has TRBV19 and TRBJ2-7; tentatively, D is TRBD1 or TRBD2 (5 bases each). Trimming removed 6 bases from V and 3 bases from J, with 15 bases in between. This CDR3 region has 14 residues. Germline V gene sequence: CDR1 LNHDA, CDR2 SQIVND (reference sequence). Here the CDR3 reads CASSPGTGNYEQYV. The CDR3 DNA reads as TGTGCCAGTAGCCCCGGGACGGGAAACTACGAGCAGTACGTC.

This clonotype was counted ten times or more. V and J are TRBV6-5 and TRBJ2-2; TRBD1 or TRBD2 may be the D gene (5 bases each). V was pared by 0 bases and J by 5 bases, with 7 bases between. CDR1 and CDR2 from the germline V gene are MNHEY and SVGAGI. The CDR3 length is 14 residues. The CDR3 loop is CASSYSGTTGELFF. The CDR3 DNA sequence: TGTGCCAGCAGTTACTCGGGGACGACCGGGGAGCTGTTTTTT.

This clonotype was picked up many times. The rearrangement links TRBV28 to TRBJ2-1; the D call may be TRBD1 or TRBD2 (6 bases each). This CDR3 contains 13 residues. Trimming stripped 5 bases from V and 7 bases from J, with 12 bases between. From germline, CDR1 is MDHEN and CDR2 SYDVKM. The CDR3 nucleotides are TGTGCCAGCAGTGCGCGAGGGGGGAATGAGCAGTTCTTC. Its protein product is CASSARGGNEQFF.

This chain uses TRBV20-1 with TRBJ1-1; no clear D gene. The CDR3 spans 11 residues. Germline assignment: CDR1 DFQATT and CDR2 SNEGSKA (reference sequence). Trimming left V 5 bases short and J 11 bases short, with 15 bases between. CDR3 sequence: CSAPRGPKAFF. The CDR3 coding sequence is TGCAGTGCTCCCCGAGGACCTAAGGCTTTCTTT.

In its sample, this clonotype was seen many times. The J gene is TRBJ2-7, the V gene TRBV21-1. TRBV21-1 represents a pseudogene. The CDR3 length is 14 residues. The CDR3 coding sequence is TGTGCCAGCAGCAAGCGACAGTTTTTCTACGAGCAGTACGTC. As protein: CASSKRQFFYEQYV.